These T cell receptor beta chains were read from a single sample in a study of blood T cell repertoires in COVID-19. TCRdb's copy holds only in-frame clones and misses some; the assay was immunoSEQ multiplex PCR. The sample lists around 190,000 clones, 84% occurring once. The sample comprised peripheral blood. The receptors derive from a human donor in a cohort sampled during active COVID-19. The CDR3 runs from the conserved cysteine through the conserved F or W. A D gene is named only where the DNA matches it firmly. Where a row states a size, it is once, few, many or the class of an expanded clone; other rows omit it.

DNA | CDR3 | size | D | J | V
TGTGCCAGCAGTTTAAGCATTCCCGTGAACACTGAAGCTTTCTTT | CASSLSIPVNTEAFF | NA | NA | TRBJ1-1 | TRBV28
TGTGCCAGTACCATGTGGGGGACAGCCTCCCCGGCGTCTGGAAACACCATATATTTT | CASTMWGTASPASGNTIYF | NA | TRBD1 | TRBJ1-3 | TRBV19
TGTGCCAGCTCACCCGGGACTAGTGTCCGGACCTCCTACAATGAGCAGTTCTTC | CASSPGTSVRTSYNEQFF | NA | TRBD2 | TRBJ2-1 | TRBV18
TGTGCCAGCAGTCTCCCCCTGGGACAGGGCTACACCATATATTTT | CASSLPLGQGYTIYF | NA | TRBD1 | TRBJ1-3 | TRBV2
TGTGCCAGCAGCACTAGCGGGAGGGTCCACGAGCAGTACTTC | CASSTSGRVHEQYF | many | TRBD2 | TRBJ2-7 | TRBV28
TGTGCCAGCAGTTACAGTCAGGGGGCCTACGAGCAGTACTTC | CASSYSQGAYEQYF | NA | TRBD1 | TRBJ2-7 | TRBV6-5
TGCGCCAGCAGTGATGGGTCTACGGGGGGAGATACGCAGTATTTT | CASSDGSTGGDTQYF | NA | TRBD2 | TRBJ2-3 | TRBV10-2
TGTGCCAGCAGCTTACCCGGGACAGGGGGATTCTATGGCTACACCTTC | CASSLPGTGGFYGYTF | NA | TRBD1 | TRBJ1-2 | TRBV7-2
TGTGCCAGCAGTTACTCGCCTAGCGCCCCAGATACGCAGTATTTT | CASSYSPSAPDTQYF | NA | NA | TRBJ2-3 | TRBV6-5
TGTGCCAGCAGCCCAAGAGGGACAGGGGGCTACAATGAGCAGTTCTTC | CASSPRGTGGYNEQFF | NA | TRBD1 | TRBJ2-1 | TRBV3-1/TRBV3-2
TGTGCCAGCAGCTTCCAGGGGGCGCTCAATAATGAGCAGTTCTTC | CASSFQGALNNEQFF | NA | TRBD1 | TRBJ2-1 | TRBV7-2
TGTGCCAGCAGTGAAAGGAACGGGAACAATCAGCCCCAGCATTTT | CASSERNGNNQPQHF | NA | NA | TRBJ1-5 | TRBV2
TGCAGCGTTAACGGGGGAGATTGGGAGACCCAGTACTTC | CSVNGGDWETQYF | once | NA | TRBJ2-5 | TRBV29-1
TGTGCCAGCAGTTCCCAGGACAGGGCCCGGGACGAGCAGTACTTC | CASSSQDRARDEQYF | once | TRBD1 | TRBJ2-7 | TRBV27
TGTGCCAGCAGCCACGAACAGGGTGGCACTGAAGCTTTCTTT | CASSHEQGGTEAFF | NA | NA | TRBJ1-1 | TRBV6-5
TGCGCCAGCAGCTTGGCCGACAGCTTCTACGAGCAGTACTTC | CASSLADSFYEQYF | NA | NA | TRBJ2-7 | TRBV5-1
TGTGCCAGTAGTGCATGGACACGGAACACTGAAGCTTTCTTT | CASSAWTRNTEAFF | once | NA | TRBJ1-1 | TRBV19
TGTGCTAGTGGTTCGACGACAGGCCTTAATGAGCAGTTCTTC | CASGSTTGLNEQFF | NA | NA | TRBJ2-1 | TRBV12-5
TGTGCCAGTAGTAACACAGGGTTCCCCGGGGAGCTGTTTTTT | CASSNTGFPGELFF | NA | NA | TRBJ2-2 | TRBV19
TGTGCCAGCAGCAAGAGTACACTACCGGGACTAGCGGAACGATCACCCCGGAACACCGGGGAGCTGTTTTTT | CASSKSTLPGLAERSPRNTGELFF | once | NA | TRBJ2-2 | TRBV21-1
TGTGCCAGTAAGAACAGGGTTCAGGCTCCGTACGAGCAGTACTTC | CASKNRVQAPYEQYF | NA | NA | TRBJ2-7 | TRBV19
TGTGCCAGCAGTGAATATTCAGTCCTGAACACTGAAGCTTTCTTT | CASSEYSVLNTEAFF | NA | NA | TRBJ1-1 | TRBV25-1
TGTGCCAGCAGCTTACCGGGACAGAACTATGGCTACACCTTC | CASSLPGQNYGYTF | NA | TRBD1 | TRBJ1-2 | TRBV7-8
TGTGCCAGCAGTTCACAGGGGGCAGGCAATCAGCCCCAGCATTTT | CASSSQGAGNQPQHF | NA | TRBD1 | TRBJ1-5 | TRBV28
TGTGCCAGCAGCAAAGGGACGGGAACTGGTACGCAGTATTTT | CASSKGTGTGTQYF | NA | NA | TRBJ2-3 | TRBV21-1
TGCGCCAGCAGGTTTGGACAGTCCTACAATGAGCAGTTCTTC | CASRFGQSYNEQFF | NA | NA | TRBJ2-1 | TRBV5-1
TGTGCCAGCAGTTCCAATCTAGCGGGAGGGGACAATGAGCAGTTCTTC | CASSSNLAGGDNEQFF | NA | TRBD2 | TRBJ2-1 | TRBV6-5
TGTGCCAGCAGTTCGGGACAGAGCTATGGCTACACCTTC | CASSSGQSYGYTF | NA | TRBD1 | TRBJ1-2 | TRBV28
TGTGCCAGCAGCTTAGACAGGGGCTCACCCCTCCACTTT | CASSLDRGSPLHF | few | TRBD1 | TRBJ1-6 | TRBV7-9
TGTGCCAGCAGCTTATCGGGACAGCACAATCAGCCCCAGCATTTT | CASSLSGQHNQPQHF | NA | TRBD1 | TRBJ1-5 | TRBV7-2
TGCAGCGTTGGGACAGGCGGCTCTGGGGCCAACGTCCTGACTTTC | CSVGTGGSGANVLTF | NA | TRBD1 | TRBJ2-6 | TRBV29-1
TGTGCCACGAGCGCTGTCTTTGGAGGAGAGACCCAGTACTTC | CATSAVFGGETQYF | NA | NA | TRBJ2-5 | TRBV7-2
TGTGCCAGCAGCCCCAGCGTTAACACCGGGGAGCTGTTTTTT | CASSPSVNTGELFF | few | NA | TRBJ2-2 | TRBV27
TGTGCCAGCAGCGAACAGAAAAACCCCTACGAGCAGTACTTC | CASSEQKNPYEQYF | once | NA | TRBJ2-7 | TRBV9
TGTGCCAGCAGTACTAGCGGTAGCACAGATACGCAGTATTTT | CASSTSGSTDTQYF | NA | TRBD2 | TRBJ2-3 | TRBV27
TGTGCCAGCAGCCAAGATTTCGGGAGGGCCGACCCCTACGAGCAGTACTTC | CASSQDFGRADPYEQYF | NA | TRBD2 | TRBJ2-7 | TRBV14
TGTGCCAGCAGTTTAGGGACAGTATTCTATAATTCACCCCTCCACTTT | CASSLGTVFYNSPLHF | NA | TRBD1 | TRBJ1-6 | TRBV28
TGTGCCAGCAAAGAAGTGGTAGCAGCCTACGAGCAGTACTTC | CASKEVVAAYEQYF | NA | NA | TRBJ2-7 | TRBV6-5
TGTGCCAGCAGCTTAAGGACGGGGGACTATAGCAATCAGCCCCAGCATTTT | CASSLRTGDYSNQPQHF | NA | NA | TRBJ1-5 | TRBV7-2
TGTGCCAGCTCACTTCTTGACAGGGTTATTGGGAACACTGAAGCTTTCTTT | CASSLLDRVIGNTEAFF | NA | TRBD1 | TRBJ1-1 | TRBV18
TGTGCCAGCAGCCCCGACAGGACTGAAGCTTTCTTT | CASSPDRTEAFF | NA | NA | TRBJ1-1 | TRBV7-9
TGCAGCGTTGAAGATCTGCAGGGGTCGCTCCAAGAGACCCAGTACTTC | CSVEDLQGSLQETQYF | NA | NA | TRBJ2-5 | TRBV29-1
TGTGCCAGCAAGAGGAATGAGCAGTTCTTC | CASKRNEQFF | NA | NA | TRBJ2-1 | TRBV2
TGTGCCAGCAGGGAGGACAGACCCTATGGCTACACCTTC | CASREDRPYGYTF | NA | NA | TRBJ1-2 | TRBV28
TGTGCCAGCTGGGACAGGGGGCGCCCCGGGGAGCTGTTTTTT | CASWDRGRPGELFF | NA | TRBD1 | TRBJ2-2 | TRBV6-5
TGCGCCAGCAGCTTGGAGCGGGGACTCGTAACCGGGGAGCTGTTTTTT | CASSLERGLVTGELFF | NA | TRBD2 | TRBJ2-2 | TRBV5-1
TGTGCCTGCTCCAGGACTGGAAACTACGAGCAGTACTTC | CACSRTGNYEQYF | NA | NA | TRBJ2-7 | TRBV3-1/TRBV3-2
TGCGCCAGCAGTGAGTCGACAGGGGGACATTCACCCCTCCACTTT | CASSESTGGHSPLHF | few | TRBD1 | TRBJ1-6 | TRBV10-2